The 10 T cell receptor beta chains listed next were all sequenced from one sample in a study of beta chain features in type 1 diabetes. Findings and limits, study-wide: Moderate but significant shortening of TCRB CDR3s was recorded in all four CD4+ subsets from Type 1 diabetes patients.

cDNA synthesis used the whole RNA isolate, giving expressed TCRB sequences. TCRdb's table, derived via immunoSEQ multiplex PCR, lists solely in-frame clones and lacks some. The profile shows 150,000 to 190,000 clones, about 9.4% of them singletons. For these TCRs, the target antigens are not known. Sequencing was done on a sample of central memory CD4+ T cells from blood. The receptors here all came from a man aged 25 to 40 with type 1 diabetes.

The sample holds a few counts of this clone. The chain has TRBV7-8 and TRBJ1-1; D unclear. The germline gives CDR1 SGHVS, CDR2 FQNEAQ. The length of the CDR3 is 13 residues. Trimming pared 3 bases from V and 1 base from J, leaving 6 bases between. The chain's CDR3 is CASSFYRNTEAFF. DNA for the CDR3: TGTGCCAGCAGCTTCTACAGGAACACTGAAGCTTTCTTT.

The chain carries TRBV5-6 and TRBJ1-4; D is undetermined. The V gene lost 1 base and the J gene lost 3 bases, with 10 bases spanning the gap. The CDR3 is 15 amino acids. Germline V gene lookup returns CDR1 SGHDT and CDR2 YYEEEE. CDR3 sequence (DNA): TGTGCCAGCAGCTTGTTAGAACGGTCTAATGAAAAACTGTTTTTT. Residues: CASSLLERSNEKLFF.

The V gene is TRBV30, the J gene TRBJ1-1, with D uncertain. Germline-derived CDR1 and CDR2 are GTSNPN and SVGIG (reference sequence). The CDR3 is 13 amino acids. Trimming stripped 0 bases from V and 1 base from J, with 6 bases between. The CDR3 loop reads CAWSVHGNTEAFF. CDR3 nucleotides: TGTGCCTGGAGTGTACATGGGAACACTGAAGCTTTCTTT.

The rearrangement joins TRBV2 to TRBJ2-7, with a possible D match to TRBD2 (5 bases). V was clipped by 6 bases and J by 3 bases, with 12 bases between them. This CDR3 region has 13 residues. Germline lookup yields CDR1 SNHLY and CDR2 FYNNEI. The CDR3 sequence: CASSRLRDYEQYF. The DNA for the CDR3 is TGTGCCAGCAGCCGACTTCGGGACTACGAGCAGTACTTC.

The genes are TRBV28 and TRBJ1-2; D perhaps matches TRBD1 (5 bases). The CDR3 covers 16 residues. Germline V gene data show CDR1 as MDHEN and CDR2 as SYDVKM. V lost 6 bases and J 2 bases, leaving 19 bases between the germline ends. CDR3 sequence (DNA): TGTGCCAGCAGCCGAGTGGGGGGATGGTCGAACTATGGCTACACCTTC. Its protein is CASSRVGGWSNYGYTF.

Only a few counts were recorded for this clone. The CDR3 region has the DNA TGTGCCAGCAGCGCCACAGGGGATGGCTACACCTTC. Translating it yields CASSATGDGYTF. The gene calls are TRBV7-3 and TRBJ1-2; the match to TRBD1 covers 7 bases. The CDR3 extends over 12 amino acids. The germline gives CDR1 SGHTA, CDR2 FQGTGA. Trimming at V came to 5 bases and at J to 6 bases, leaving 3 bases not matched to a gene.

V is TRBV9 and J is TRBJ2-1; D is perhaps TRBD1 (5 bases). The CDR3 sequence is 13 residues long. The germline V and J ends were trimmed by 0 bases and 8 bases, with 9 bases remaining between them. Germline V lookup: CDR1 SGDLS, CDR2 YYNGEE. The CDR3 spells CASSVGQGHEQFF. CDR3 nucleotide sequence: TGTGCCAGCAGCGTAGGGCAGGGTCATGAGCAGTTCTTC. The variable domain in full, with the rest retrieved from reference TRBV9 and TRBJ2-1, is DSGVTQTPKHLITATGQRVTLRCSPRSGDLSVYWYQQSLDQGLQFLIQYYNGEERAKGNILERFSAQQFPDLHSELNLSSLELGDSALYFCASSVGQGHEQFFGPGTRLTVL.

This clone was found a few times. The rearrangement joins TRBV29-1 to TRBJ2-5; D is ambiguous. The V end was cut by 2 bases, the J end by 0 bases, with 4 bases between. In germline, CDR1 is SQVTM, CDR2 ANQGSEA. This CDR3 region has 12 residues. The chain's CDR3 is CSVEQYQETQYF. DNA for the CDR3: TGCAGCGTTGAACAGTACCAAGAGACCCAGTACTTC.

This clone was detected a few times. V gene TRBV30 combines with J gene TRBJ2-5, with no clear D. The CDR3 runs to 12 residues. Between the trimmed V and J ends, which lost 0 bases and 1 base, there was a span of 3 bases. Germline V gene sequence: CDR1 GTSNPN, CDR2 SVGIG (reference sequence). The CDR3: CAWSVLQETQYF. As DNA, the CDR3 is TGTGCCTGGAGTGTACTCCAAGAGACCCAGTACTTC.

The rearrangement joins TRBV7-2 to TRBJ1-1; tentative D call: TRBD1 (6 bases). The CDR3 sequence is 14 residues long. CDR1 is SGHTA and CDR2 is FQGNSA in the germline V gene. V was cut by 1 base and J by 1 base, with 7 bases left in between. Written as DNA, the CDR3 is TGTGCCAGCAGCTTAGGCAGGGGGAACACTGAAGCTTTCTTT. Its translation is CASSLGRGNTEAFF.